This entry lists 27 T cell receptor beta chains sequenced from one sample in a study of OX40 agonist ivuxolimab in advanced cancers. The protocol was immunoSEQ multiplex PCR, while the TCRdb copy is restricted to in-frame clones and leaves out a portion. The sample shows more than 75,000 clones, around 86% of them seen only once. Sequenced material: CD4+ or CD8+ T cells sorted from blood, taken in a trial of the OX40 agonist ivuxolimab. These receptors came from an adult with an advanced solid tumor such as melanoma, head and neck, liver or kidney cancer.

V usage is TRBV7-9 and J usage is TRBJ2-3; 11 nucleotides agree with TRBD2. Germline V gene lookup returns CDR1 SEHNR and CDR2 FQNEAQ (reference sequence). The CDR3 consists of 17 residues. V shed 5 bases and J 2 bases; nucleotides not matched to a gene: 9. The CDR3 nucleotides are TGTGCCAGCAGCCCTTCGACTAGCGGGGCCCCCACAGATACGCAGTATTTT. This sequence encodes CASSPSTSGAPTDTQYF.

CDR3 sequence: CASSIISGGHQPQHF. CDR3 sequence (DNA): TGTGCCAGTAGTATAATAAGTGGCGGCCATCAGCCCCAGCATTTT. The chain carries TRBV19 and TRBJ1-5; no clear D gene. Germline V gives CDR1 LNHDA, CDR2 SQIVND (reference sequence). V dropped 2 bases and J dropped 5 bases, with 13 bases sitting between them. This CDR3 comprises 15 residues.

For the CDR3, the DNA is TGCGCCAGCAGCCAAGATGGGGGGGGCAGCTCCTACAATGAGCAGTTCTTC. Translated, it gives CASSQDGGGSSYNEQFF. V and J are TRBV4-1 and TRBJ2-1, with a possible D match to TRBD2 (7 bases). V shed 0 bases and J shed 0 bases, with 12 bases lying between them. The CDR3 has 17 residues. The germline V gene has CDR1 MGHRA and CDR2 YSYEKL.

The chain has TRBV6-6 and TRBJ1-1; D is perhaps TRBD1 (5 bases). CDR1 and CDR2 (germline): MNHNY, SVGAGI (reference sequence). The ends were cut back, 7 bases at V and 11 bases at J, with 11 bases in the middle. The CDR3 has 10 amino acids. Here the CDR3 DNA reads TGTGCCAGCATTGGGACGTTTGCTTTCTTT. This translates into CASIGTFAFF.

This clone was counted a single time. This rearrangement joins TRBV19 to TRBJ2-3; D may be TRBD1 (9 bases). Trimming shortened V by 10 bases and J by 4 bases, and 18 bases separated the two germline ends. The CDR3 sequence is 14 residues long. Germline V gene sequence: CDR1 LNHDA, CDR2 SQIVND (reference sequence). The CDR3 nucleotides are TGTGCCACGGGAGGGACAGGGAGGTCAGATACGCAGTATTTT. It codes for CATGGTGRSDTQYF.

The chain uses TRBV4-1 and TRBJ1-2, with TRBD1 as a possible D gene (5 bases). The CDR3 length is 17 residues. Per germline, CDR1 MGHRA and CDR2 YSYEKL. V was pared by 1 base and J by 4 bases, with 19 bases between. DNA of the CDR3: TGCGCCAGCAGCCAAGCCTCTAAGGGGCAGGACGGCTATGGCTACACCTTC. This translates into CASSQASKGQDGYGYTF.

This chain joins TRBV19 and TRBJ2-2, with 8 bases identical to TRBD2. The CDR3 has 15 amino acids. Germline V gene data show CDR1 as LNHDA and CDR2 as SQIVND (reference sequence). The J segment lost 2 bases and the V segment lost 5 bases, leaving 4 bases of the junction unmatched. CDR3 DNA: TGTGCCAGTAGTCGGGGGGGATATAACACCGGGGAGCTGTTTTTT. This encodes CASSRGGYNTGELFF.

The chain is built from TRBV10-3 and TRBJ2-3, with TRBD2 matching 7 bases. Trimming took 8 bases from V and 3 from J; bases not matched to a gene: 5. The CDR3 is made up of 13 amino acids. Germline lookup yields CDR1 ENHRY and CDR2 SYGVKD. The CDR3 nucleotides are TGTGCCATCGGTTGGGAGGGAACAGATACGCAGTATTTT. Its translation: CAIGWEGTDTQYF.

The J gene is TRBJ2-3, the V gene TRBV6-6; 8 bases align to TRBD2. The CDR3 covers 14 residues. Trimming cost V 7 bases and J 4 bases; bases outside gene matches: 7. The germline CDR1 and CDR2 sequences are MNHNY and SVGAGI (reference sequence). CDR3 sequence reads: CASTMTSAADTQYF. The CDR3, as DNA: TGTGCCAGCACCATGACTAGCGCGGCAGATACGCAGTATTTT.

CDR3 amino acids: CASSVAGNNEQFF. In DNA form, the CDR3 reads TGTGCCAGCTCCGTAGCGGGGAACAATGAGCAGTTCTTC. The J gene is TRBJ2-1, the V gene TRBV7-3, with TRBD2 identical over 8 bases. The CDR3 sequence is 13 residues long. Germline V lookup: CDR1 SGHTA, CDR2 FQGTGA. The V and J ends lost 8 bases and 5 bases, in that order; junction bases with no gene match: 5.

This clone showed up just a few times. The chain is built from TRBV28 and TRBJ2-3; 10 positions match TRBD2. The CDR3 totals 14 residues. V dropped 10 bases and J dropped 7; count of bases not matched to a gene: 11. Germline CDR1 is MDHEN and CDR2 is SYDVKM. CDR3 region: CAISRGSGRNTQYF. The CDR3 DNA reads as TGTGCCATCTCACGGGGTAGCGGGAGGAATACGCAGTATTTT.

The chain links TRBV5-1 to TRBJ2-1, with D perhaps TRBD1 or TRBD2 (5 bases each). The length of the CDR3 is 16 residues. Germline V gene data show CDR1 as SGHRS and CDR2 as YFSETQ. Between the trimmed V and J ends, which lost 0 bases and 4 bases, there was a span of 14 bases. This chain's CDR3 is CASSLGGPSSYNEQFF. The DNA for the CDR3 is TGCGCCAGCAGCTTGGGGGGACCCTCCTCATACAATGAGCAGTTCTTC. The variable domain in full, with the rest retrieved from reference TRBV5-1 and TRBJ2-1, is KAGVTQTPRYLIKTRGQQVTLSCSPISGHRSVSWYQQTPGQGLQFLFEYFSETQRNKGNFPGRFSGRQFSNSRSEMNVSTLELGDSALYLCASSLGGPSSYNEQFFGPGTRLTVL.

The genes are TRBV7-3 and TRBJ2-7, with 7 bases fitting TRBD2. The CDR3 totals 14 residues. Per the germline V gene, CDR1 is SGHTA and CDR2 is FQGTGA. V trimming: 10 bases; J trimming: 3 bases; junction bases outside the gene matches: 12. The CDR3 here is CANFDREAYYEQYF. CDR3 nucleotide sequence: TGTGCCAACTTCGACCGGGAGGCCTACTACGAGCAGTACTTC.

The V gene is TRBV7-5, the J gene TRBJ2-7; the table calls TRBD2, which could not be checked here. TRBV7-5 is marked as a pseudogene. CDR3 length equals 13 residues. CDR3 nucleotide sequence: TGTGTCAGAAGCTCCGTCGGGGGGGTCGAGCAGTACGTC. It codes for CVRSSVGGVEQYV.

The chain couples TRBV5-1 to TRBJ2-7, with a possible D match to TRBD2 (5 bases). The CDR3 totals 15 residues. Germline CDR1 and CDR2: SGHRS and YFSETQ. Trimming removed 0 bases at V and 7 bases at J, with 17 bases between. As DNA, the CDR3 is TGCGCCAGCAGCTTGGAAGGACTTACCGTGGGGGAGCAGTACTTC. Translation: CASSLEGLTVGEQYF.

V and J are TRBV12-5 and TRBJ1-3; the match to TRBD1 covers 7 bases. Germline V gene sequence: CDR1 LGHNT, CDR2 FRNRAP. The length of the CDR3 is 18 residues. V lost 7 bases and J lost 0; bases outside the gene matches: 15. The CDR3 loop reads CASARDSYFPPSGNTIYF. Written as DNA, the CDR3 is TGTGCTAGTGCCCGGGACAGCTACTTCCCCCCCTCTGGAAACACCATATATTTT.

V gene TRBV4-1 combines with J gene TRBJ2-4; D gene ambiguous. The V gene lost 0 bases and the J gene lost 0 bases, with 24 bases spanning the gap. The germline V gene encodes CDR1 MGHRA and CDR2 YSYEKL. CDR3 length: 21 amino acids. CDR3 region: CASSQDLVGPRGPLAKNIQYF. Here the CDR3 DNA reads TGCGCCAGCAGCCAAGATCTAGTAGGGCCCCGAGGTCCCCTAGCCAAAAACATTCAGTACTTC.

V gene TRBV9 combines with J gene TRBJ2-3, with 8 positions matching TRBD1. The CDR3 sequence is 14 residues long. Trimming at V came to 4 bases and at J to 6 bases, leaving 7 bases not matched to a gene. Looked up from germline, CDR1 is SGDLS and CDR2 is YYNGEE. The CDR3: CASSTTGGHDTQYF. The DNA for the CDR3 is TGTGCCAGCAGCACTACAGGGGGTCACGATACGCAGTATTTT.

CDR3 loop: CASSWDLRGEQYF. CDR3 coding DNA: TGTGCCAGCTCCTGGGACCTCCGGGGGGAGCAGTACTTC. This sequence joins TRBV18 and TRBJ2-5, with 7 positions matching TRBD2. Trimming cost V 6 bases and J 11 bases; bases outside gene matches: 12. The CDR3 length is 13 residues. Germline values: CDR1 KGHSH, CDR2 LQKENI.

The chain employs TRBV11-2 and TRBJ2-2; D gene ambiguous. V was shortened by 1 base and J by 2 bases, with 8 bases between the two germline ends. In germline, CDR1 is SGHAT, CDR2 FQNNGV. CDR3 size: 15 residues. The CDR3 is CASSLGTYNTGELFF. The CDR3 nucleotides are TGTGCCAGCAGCTTAGGTACATATAACACCGGGGAGCTGTTTTTT.

The gene calls are TRBV4-1 and TRBJ2-1, with 7 nucleotides matching TRBD2. This CDR3 contains 17 residues. Germline V gene lookup returns CDR1 MGHRA and CDR2 YSYEKL. V lost 1 base and J lost 0; bases outside the gene matches: 6. The CDR3 reads CASSQGTGGSSYNEQFF. The CDR3 region has the DNA TGCGCCAGCAGCCAAGGGACTGGCGGGAGCTCCTACAATGAGCAGTTCTTC.

The genes are TRBV30 and TRBJ1-4; D perhaps matches TRBD1 (5 bases). CDR1 and CDR2 from the germline V gene are GTSNPN and SVGIG (reference sequence). This CDR3 spans 13 amino acids. Trimming stripped 5 bases from V and 8 bases from J, with 15 bases between. The CDR3 sequence: CAWSHSQGEKLFF. The CDR3 nucleotides are TGTGCCTGGTCTCACAGTCAGGGCGAAAAACTGTTTTTT.

This chain connects TRBV6-5 to TRBJ1-2, with a tentative D call TRBD1 (5 bases). V was shortened by 5 bases and J by 0 bases, with 13 bases between the two germline ends. The CDR3 sequence is 15 residues long. Germline V gene lookup returns CDR1 MNHEY and CDR2 SVGAGI. The CDR3 reads CASSGTGFPNYGYTF. CDR3 sequence (DNA): TGTGCCAGCAGTGGGACGGGATTTCCTAACTATGGCTACACCTTC.

The chain couples TRBV5-1 to TRBJ1-1, with D maybe TRBD1 (5 bases). Trimming removed 2 bases from V and 5 bases from J, with 13 bases in between. The CDR3 has 14 amino acids. The germline gives CDR1 SGHRS, CDR2 YFSETQ. This chain's CDR3 is CASSLGVASTEAFF. DNA of the CDR3: TGCGCCAGCAGCTTAGGGGTTGCGAGTACTGAAGCTTTCTTT.

This clone was observed a handful of times. The CDR3 bases are TGTGCCTGTCAGCCGACAGGGGCTCCGGGGGAGACCCAGTACTTC. It specifies CACQPTGAPGETQYF. This sequence joins TRBV30 and TRBJ2-5; 8 bases align to TRBD1. Germline V gene lookup returns CDR1 GTSNPN and CDR2 SVGIG (reference sequence). Trimming took 6 bases from V and 5 from J; bases not matched to a gene: 14. The CDR3 loop spans 15 amino acids.

The chain uses TRBV2 and TRBJ2-4; D is unclear. With 3 bases removed from V and 0 bases from J, the gap between germline ends came to 9 bases. The CDR3 has 15 amino acids. Per germline, CDR1 SNHLY and CDR2 FYNNEI. CDR3 protein: CASSEEFLAKNIQYF. DNA for the CDR3: TGTGCCAGCAGTGAGGAGTTTCTAGCCAAAAACATTCAGTACTTC.

The chain couples TRBV6-6 to TRBJ1-1; D remains unclear. Germline CDR1 MNHNY, CDR2 SVGAGI (reference sequence). There are 14 residues in the CDR3. Trimming removed 3 bases from V and 5 bases from J, with 13 bases in between. This CDR3 reads CASSYGWGTTEAFF. CDR3 nucleotides: TGTGCCAGCAGTTATGGTTGGGGAACGACTGAAGCTTTCTTT.